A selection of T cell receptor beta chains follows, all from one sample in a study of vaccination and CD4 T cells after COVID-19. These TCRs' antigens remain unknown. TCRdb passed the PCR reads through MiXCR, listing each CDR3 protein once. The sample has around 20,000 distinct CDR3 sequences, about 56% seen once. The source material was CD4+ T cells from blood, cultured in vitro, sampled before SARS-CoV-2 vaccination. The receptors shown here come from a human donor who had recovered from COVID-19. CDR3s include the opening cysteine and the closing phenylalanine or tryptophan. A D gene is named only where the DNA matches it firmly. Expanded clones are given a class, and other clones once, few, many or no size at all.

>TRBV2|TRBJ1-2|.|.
TGTGCCAGCAGTCCAGACAGGTTTAACTATGGCTACACCTTC
CASSPDRFNYGYTF
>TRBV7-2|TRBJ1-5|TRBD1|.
TGTGCCAGCAGCTCTAGACAGGGCGGCCAGCCCCAGCATTTT
CASSSRQGGQPQHF
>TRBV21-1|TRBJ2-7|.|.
TGTGCCAGCACCCAAGGAGGACTAGCGGGCAACTACGAGCAGTACTTC
CASTQGGLAGNYEQYF
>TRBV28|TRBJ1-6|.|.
TGTGCCAGCAGTAAGGGAAGCTCCTATAATTCACCCCTCCACTTT
CASSKGSSYNSPLHF
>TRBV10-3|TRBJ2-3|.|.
TGTGCCATCAGTGAAGAGACGGCCCAGAGAGATACGCAGTATTTT
CAISEETAQRDTQYF
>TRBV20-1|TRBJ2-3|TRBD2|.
TGCAGTGCTAACTCACTAGCGGGAGGGATTCGCACAGATACGCAGTATTTT
CSANSLAGGIRTDTQYF
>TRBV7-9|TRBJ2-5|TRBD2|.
TGTGCCAGCAGCCGCGGACTAGCGGGAGGACTGGCGTACCAAGAGACCCAGTACTTC
CASSRGLAGGLAYQETQYF
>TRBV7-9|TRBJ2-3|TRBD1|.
TGTGCCAGCTCACAACCCGGGACAGCGACAGATACGCAGTATTTT
CASSQPGTATDTQYF
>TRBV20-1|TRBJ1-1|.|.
TGCAGTGCTACCATGGACAGCGGGGGCACTGAAGCTTTCTTT
CSATMDSGGTEAFF
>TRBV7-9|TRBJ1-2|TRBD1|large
TGTGCCAGCAGCGCCCCCACAGGGGCAGGTGTCGGTGGCTACACCTTC
CASSAPTGAGVGGYTF
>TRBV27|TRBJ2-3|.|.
TGTGCCTCCCAATCGAGGGGCACAGATACGCAGTATTTT
CASQSRGTDTQYF
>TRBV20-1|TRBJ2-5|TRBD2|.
TGCAGTGCCACCCGGCCTAGCGGGAGCTTTCAAGAGACCCAGTACTTC
CSATRPSGSFQETQYF
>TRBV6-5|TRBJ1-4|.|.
TGTGCCAGCAGTTACCGAGGGGCTTTGGGGGAAAAACTGTTTTTT
CASSYRGALGEKLFF
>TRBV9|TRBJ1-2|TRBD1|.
TGTGCCAGCAGCTCCGACAGGGGGCCTGGCTACACCTTC
CASSSDRGPGYTF
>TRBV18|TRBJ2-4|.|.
TGTGCCAGCTCTCCGGACAGCCTAGCCAAAAACATTCAGTACTTC
CASSPDSLAKNIQYF
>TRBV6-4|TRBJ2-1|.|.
TGTGCCAGCAGTGAGACAGTGTCGGATGTCAATGAGCAGTTCTTC
CASSETVSDVNEQFF
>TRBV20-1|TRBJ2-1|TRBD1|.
TGCAGTGCTACCGAAACCGGGACAGGGATCAATGAGCAGTTCTTC
CSATETGTGINEQFF
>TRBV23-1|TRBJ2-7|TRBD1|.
TGCGCCAGCAGTCGGACAGGGGCCTACGAGCAGTACTTC
CASSRTGAYEQYF
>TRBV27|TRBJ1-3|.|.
TGTGCCAGCAGTTTCGGGGATCGCAACACCATATATTTT
CASSFGDRNTIYF
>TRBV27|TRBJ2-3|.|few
TGTGCCAGCAGTTTATCGTGGGACAGCACAGATACGCAGTATTTT
CASSLSWDSTDTQYF
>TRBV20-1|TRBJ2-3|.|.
TGCAGTGCTGGAGGGACGCTGGGTTATACAGATACGCAGTATTTT
CSAGGTLGYTDTQYF
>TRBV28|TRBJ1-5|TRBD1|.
TGTGCCAGCAGTCCCCCGGACAGGGGACGTCAGCCCCAGCATTTT
CASSPPDRGRQPQHF
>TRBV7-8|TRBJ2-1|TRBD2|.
TGTGCCAGCAGCTTATGGACTAGCGGATACTACAATGAGCAGTTCTTC
CASSLWTSGYYNEQFF
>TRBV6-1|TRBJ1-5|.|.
TGTACCAGCAGCCTATCGCCAGGTAGCAATCAGCCCCAGCATTTT
CTSSLSPGSNQPQHF
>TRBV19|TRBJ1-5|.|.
TGTGCCAGTAGTATCGAGGGGAGTCAGCCCCAGCATTTT
CASSIEGSQPQHF
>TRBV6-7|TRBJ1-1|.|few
TGTGCCAGCAGTTACTCATCACCGCTATGGAACACTGAAGCTTTCTTT
CASSYSSPLWNTEAFF
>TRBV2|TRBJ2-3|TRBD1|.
TGTGCCAGCAGTCGGGACAGGGACCCAGATACGCAGTATTTT
CASSRDRDPDTQYF
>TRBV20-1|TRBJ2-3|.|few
TGCAGTGCTAATCACCGGGACCTCGGCACAGATACGCAGTATTTT
CSANHRDLGTDTQYF
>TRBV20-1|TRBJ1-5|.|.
TGCAGTGCTAGTCTCGGCCAGCCCCAGCATTTT
CSASLGQPQHF
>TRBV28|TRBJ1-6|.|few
TGTGCCAGCATGGGGTGGGAGAGCTCCTATAATTCACCCCTCCACTTT
CASMGWESSYNSPLHF
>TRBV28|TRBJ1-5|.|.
TGTGCCAGCAACTCGTTCACGGCTCGCAGCCAGCCCCAGCATTTT
CASNSFTARSQPQHF
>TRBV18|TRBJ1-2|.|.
TGTGCCAGCTCACCGGCACCGGGCTCAAACTATGGCTACACCTTC
CASSPAPGSNYGYTF
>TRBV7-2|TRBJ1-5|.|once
TGTGCCAGCAGCCTGGAGGTACAGGACTATCGGCCCCAGCATTTT
CASSLEVQDYRPQHF
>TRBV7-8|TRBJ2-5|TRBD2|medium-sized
TGTGCCAGCAGCGTGACTAGCGGGAGTTGGGAGACCCAGTACTTC
CASSVTSGSWETQYF
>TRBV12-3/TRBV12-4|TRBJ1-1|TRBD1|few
TGTGCCAGCAACAGGGGGCCGAACACTGAAGCTTTCTTT
CASNRGPNTEAFF
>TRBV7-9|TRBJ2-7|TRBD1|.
TGTGCCAGCAGCTTAGTATCGGCGGGACAGGGGATTGGGATAAGCTCCTACGAGCAGTACTTC
CASSLVSAGQGIGISSYEQYF
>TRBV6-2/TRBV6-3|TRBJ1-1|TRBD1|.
TGTGCCAGCAGGGGGACAGGGAGCACTGAAGCTTTCTTT
CASRGTGSTEAFF
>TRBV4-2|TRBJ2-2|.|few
TGTGCCAGCAGCCGACCTTTTAACACCGGGGAGCTGTTTTTT
CASSRPFNTGELFF
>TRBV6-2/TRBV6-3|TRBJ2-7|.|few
TGTGCCAGCGGTGCCGGATCCTACGAGCAGTACTTC
CASGAGSYEQYF
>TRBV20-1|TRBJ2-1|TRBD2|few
TGCAGTGCTAGATCGATGACTAGCGGGAGCTACAATGAGCAGTTCTTC
CSARSMTSGSYNEQFF
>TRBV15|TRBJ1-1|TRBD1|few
TGTGCCACCAGTTGGGACAGAAACACTGAAGCTTTCTTT
CATSWDRNTEAFF
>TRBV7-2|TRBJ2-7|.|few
TGTGCCAGCAGATCATTCCGAGAGCAGTACTTC
CASRSFREQYF
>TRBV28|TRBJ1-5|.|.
TGTGCCAGCAGGCCCCGGGGGGAAGGTAGCAATCAGCCCCAGCATTTT
CASRPRGEGSNQPQHF
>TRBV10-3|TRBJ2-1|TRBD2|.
TGTGCCATCAGTGAGCGAACTAGCGATGAGCAGTTCTTC
CAISERTSDEQFF
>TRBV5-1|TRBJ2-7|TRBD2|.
TGCGCCAGCAGCCGGCGGGGACTAGCGGGAGAAGTGGGAACCTACGAGCAGTACTTC
CASSRRGLAGEVGTYEQYF
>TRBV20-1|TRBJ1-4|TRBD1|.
TGCAGTGCCCTACCGGGACAGGGTTATGAAAAACTGTTTTTT
CSALPGQGYEKLFF
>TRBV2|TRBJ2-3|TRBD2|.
TGTGCCAGCAGTGAAGTTTTGGGGGAGGGAAATACGCAGTATTTT
CASSEVLGEGNTQYF
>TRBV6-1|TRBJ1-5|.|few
TGTGCCAGCAGTGAAGCCAAGGGGGGGTCAAGCAATCAGCCCCAGCATTTT
CASSEAKGGSSNQPQHF
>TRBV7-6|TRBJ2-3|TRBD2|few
TGTGCCAGCAGCCCTCTAGCGGGGTTAAGCACAGATACGCAGTATTTT
CASSPLAGLSTDTQYF
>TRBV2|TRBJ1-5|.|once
TGTGCCAGCAGCGCCGGCAGAGATCAGCCCCAGCATTTT
CASSAGRDQPQHF